Presented here are 10 T cell receptor beta chains from one specimen sequenced in a study of cytomegalovirus exposure and HLA in healthy donors. Primers for the PCR totalled 60 Vbeta and 13 Jbeta. Data came from immunoSEQ multiplex PCR; TCRdb stores just in-frame clones and leaves some out. In the table there are about 60,000 clones, about three quarters of which are singletons. Sequencing was performed on PBMCs. The receptor set was obtained from a female donor in good health and CMV-seronegative.

This clone was detected only a few times. V is TRBV18 and J is TRBJ1-1; 8 positions agree with TRBD1. Trimming removed 1 base from V and 5 bases from J; junction bases left unmatched: 3. This CDR3 comprises 14 residues. Germline V lookup: CDR1 KGHSH, CDR2 LQKENI. CDR3 nucleotides: TGTGCCAGCTCACCACAAAGACAGGGGACTGAAGCTTTCTTT. This sequence encodes CASSPQRQGTEAFF. The full variable domain, its missing parts supplied by reference TRBV18 and TRBJ1-1, is NAGVMQNPRHLVRRRGQEARLRCSPMKGHSHVYWYRQLPEEGLKFMVYLQKENIIDESGMPKERFSAEFPKEGPSILRIQQVVRGDSAAYFCASSPQRQGTEAFFGQGTRLTVV.

The chain carries TRBV6-4 and TRBJ2-1; 8 bases are a match to TRBD1. The CDR3 is 10 amino acids. Germline CDR1 is MRHNA and CDR2 is SNTAGT. Trimming cost V 9 bases and J 14 bases; bases outside gene matches: 6. The CDR3 loop is CASGQGDKFF. The DNA for the CDR3 is TGTGCCAGTGGACAGGGAGATAAGTTCTTC.

The chain carries TRBV28 and TRBJ2-1; tentatively, D is TRBD1 (6 bases). V was clipped by 1 base and J by 9 bases, with 13 bases between them. The CDR3 runs 14 residues. Germline CDR1 and CDR2: MDHEN and SYDVKM. The CDR3 region is CASSLSQGLGEQFF. The DNA for the CDR3 is TGTGCCAGCAGTTTATCCCAGGGGTTGGGTGAGCAGTTCTTC.

J is TRBJ2-5 and V is TRBV28; 11 positions agree with TRBD2. The DNA end lines up better with TRBJ2-7; the J call may be wrong. Germline values: CDR1 MDHEN, CDR2 SYDVKM. The CDR3 sequence is 16 residues long. The CDR3 spells CASRPTLGTSGYEQYF. The CDR3 nucleotides are TGTGCCAGCAGGCCCACCCTAGGGACTAGCGGATACGAGCAGTACTTC.

This clone turned up a few times. The V call is TRBV7-6, the J call TRBJ2-2; no clear D. The ends were cut back, 0 bases at V and 4 bases at J, with 6 bases in the middle. Germline loops: CDR1 SGHVS, CDR2 FNYEAQ. This CDR3 is 14 amino acids long. This CDR3 reads CASSLAQSTGELFF. Written as DNA, the CDR3 is TGTGCCAGCAGCTTAGCACAGTCCACCGGGGAGCTGTTTTTT.

V gene TRBV4-1 combines with J gene TRBJ1-2, with D possibly TRBD1 on 6 matching bases. The ends were cut back, 2 bases at V and 7 bases at J, with 17 bases in the middle. Germline V lookup: CDR1 MGHRA, CDR2 YSYEKL. This CDR3 is 15 amino acids long. The CDR3 bases are TGCGCCAGCAGCCAACACAGGGTTGGAGGCGGTGGCTACACCTTC. This gives the protein CASSQHRVGGGGYTF.

The chain links TRBV5-6 to TRBJ1-1; possible D gene TRBD1, 5 bases. Germline-derived CDR1 and CDR2 are SGHDT and YYEEEE. Trimming took 2 bases from V and 1 from J, leaving 9 bases between them. The CDR3 length is 14 residues. CDR3 residues: CASSFGGPNTEAFF. CDR3 DNA: TGTGCCAGCAGCTTCGGGGGACCGAACACTGAAGCTTTCTTT.

This chain joins TRBV7-9 and TRBJ2-5, with 7 bases lining up with TRBD1. The CDR3 is 12 amino acids. V was clipped by 11 bases and J by 3 bases; unmatched bases: 6. Germline values: CDR1 SEHNR, CDR2 FQNEAQ (reference sequence). The CDR3 DNA reads TGTGCCTCCCGGGACAGAGAAGAGACCCAGTACTTC. Translated, it gives CASRDREETQYF.

V and J are TRBV7-6 and TRBJ2-1; D is perhaps TRBD2 (6 bases). Trimming removed 3 bases at V and 8 bases at J, with 14 bases between. The CDR3 has 14 amino acids. CDR1 is SGHVS, CDR2 FNYEAQ, per germline. DNA of the CDR3: TGTGCCAGCAGCTTGTGGACTACAGGCGATGAGCAGTTCTTC. It translates to CASSLWTTGDEQFF.

The rearrangement joins TRBV25-1 to TRBJ2-7; 10 bases map to TRBD2. Unmatched junction bases numbered 18, after V lost 4 bases and J lost 6 bases. CDR1 is MGHDK, CDR2 SYGVNS, per germline. The CDR3 has 18 residues. CDR3 amino acids: CASSALNSGLAGGAEQYF. The CDR3 nucleotides read TGTGCCAGCAGTGCCCTTAACTCGGGCTTAGCGGGAGGTGCCGAGCAGTACTTC.